This T cell receptor (beta chain) was recovered during a study of cytomegalovirus exposure and HLA in healthy donors. The CDR3 runs 17 residues. Germline V gene lookup returns CDR1 SQVTM and CDR2 ANQGSEA. Both 60 Vbeta primers and 13 Jbeta primers went into the PCR. Some clones are missing from TCRdb's copy, which holds only in-frame ones; the method was immunoSEQ multiplex PCR. The profile covers around 110,000 clones, with around two thirds appearing a single time and roughly 9.8% taken by the ten largest. The sequencing input was PBMCs. This sequence was found in a woman aged 40 to 49 in good health and CMV-seropositive. V gene TRBV29-1 combines with J gene TRBJ2-3, with TRBD1 matching 8 bases. The CDR3 DNA is TGCAGTTTACATGGTCCAGGGGGCACTTACAAGTTAGATACGCAGTATTTT. It specifies CSLHGPGGTYKLDTQYF.